The clone carrying this T cell receptor beta chain counts as medium-sized. As yet, its antigen is unknown. After constant-region reverse-primer amplification, full-length variable regions underwent semi-nested PCR with Nested Universal Primer A. TCRdb passed the 5' RACE reads through MiXCR, listing each CDR3 protein once. The sample has 30,000 to 40,000 distinct CDR3 sequences, roughly 26% seen once; the top ten hold about 3.9%. Study-level results: Tumor-infiltrating Treg TCR alpha and beta sequences overlapped most with tumor naive CD4+ T cells, then blood naive. The larger cohort examined one V-J beta rearrangement, not whole repertoires. The TCR gene usage of tumor memory CD4+ T cells clustered together with blood and lymph node memory CD4+ cells and with lymph node naive CD4+ cells.

V lost 6 bases and J lost 4; bases outside the gene matches: 1. The length of the CDR3 is 13 residues. Germline CDR1 MGHRA, CDR2 YSYEKL. The receptor comes from a female donor with breast cancer. J is TRBJ1-5 and V is TRBV4-1; 9 bases are a match to TRBD1. Sequenced: naive CD4+ T cells sorted from a lymph node. Subset in this sample: naive CD4+ T cells, CD4+CD45RA+CD25-. The CDR3 DNA reads TGCGCCAGCAGGGGGACAGGGAATCAGCCCCAGCATTTT. It specifies CASRGTGNQPQHF.